A selection of T cell receptor beta chains follows, all from one sample in a study of shared T cell receptors in the human thymus. The method was immunoSEQ multiplex PCR; TCRdb's version includes in-frame clones alone and lacks a portion of them. Altogether about 610,000 clones are present, over 75% being singletons, with the ten largest covering about 0.01%. The same data also went into a second study, on human thymus T cells.

Sequencing was performed on thymocytes. The receptors originated from a boy under two years old with a congenital heart defect. Each CDR3 is given with its conserved first and last residue. A D gene is named only where the DNA matches it firmly. The listing skips clone size in some rows; elsewhere it reads once, few, many or a size class.

TRBD2	TRBV10-3	TRBJ2-2	.	CASLSLAGDTGELFF	TGTGCCTCCTTGTCCTTAGCGGGAGATACCGGGGAGCTGTTTTTT
.	TRBV4-2	TRBJ2-7	.	CASSQDPQGDYPYEQYF	TGTGCCAGCAGCCAAGATCCCCAGGGCGATTACCCCTACGAGCAGTACTTC
.	TRBV25-1	TRBJ1-1	.	CASSPRQRMNTEAFF	TGTGCCAGCAGTCCTCGACAGAGAATGAACACTGAAGCTTTCTTT
.	TRBV10-2	TRBJ2-1	.	CASSVLRASYNEQFF	TGCGCCAGCAGTGTTCTGCGGGCCTCCTACAATGAGCAGTTCTTC
TRBD2	TRBV4-3	TRBJ2-3	.	CASSQGLLAGEDTQYF	TGCGCCAGCAGCCAGGGTTTACTAGCGGGAGAAGATACGCAGTATTTT
TRBD2	TRBV27	TRBJ2-1	.	CASSGQRGGIDEQFF	TGTGCCAGCAGTGGCCAGCGGGGGGGGATCGATGAGCAGTTCTTC
.	TRBV4-1	TRBJ1-2	.	CASSQGPYPKRGYTF	TGCGCCAGCAGCCAAGGGCCCTACCCAAAGCGTGGCTACACCTTC
TRBD1	TRBV2	TRBJ1-2	.	CASVRQGLGYTF	TGTGCCAGCGTGCGACAGGGCCTGGGCTACACCTTC
TRBD2	TRBV6-5	TRBJ2-3	.	CASSRSGGTDTQYF	TGTGCCAGCAGCCGCAGCGGGGGCACAGATACGCAGTATTTT
TRBD2	TRBV27	TRBJ2-1	.	CASSFGSGGLNEQFF	TGTGCCAGCAGTTTTGGTAGCGGGGGCCTCAATGAGCAGTTCTTC
.	TRBV18	TRBJ1-2	.	CASSLGTSINLYHGYTF	TGTGCCAGCTCCCTTGGGACATCCATTAACCTCTATCATGGCTACACCTTC
.	TRBV4-2	TRBJ2-2	.	CASSGQGGGNSGELFF	TGTGCCAGCAGCGGCCAGGGGGGAGGTAATTCCGGGGAGCTGTTTTTT
.	TRBV28	TRBJ2-7	.	CASSLWVTGKGDEQYF	TGTGCCAGCAGTTTATGGGTCACAGGGAAAGGTGACGAGCAGTACTTC
TRBD1	TRBV4-1	TRBJ1-2	.	CASSPDRGGSLFYGYTF	TGCGCCAGCAGCCCTGACAGGGGAGGGTCTCTATTCTATGGCTACACCTTC
TRBD2	TRBV14	TRBJ2-7	.	CASSHSSGSVDEQYF	TGTGCCAGCAGCCATTCTAGCGGGAGTGTCGACGAGCAGTACTTC
.	TRBV14	TRBJ1-1	once	CASSPYGAKDTEAFF	TGTGCCAGCAGCCCTTATGGGGCCAAGGACACTGAAGCTTTCTTT
TRBD2	TRBV10-2	TRBJ2-5	.	CASTGAGGRETQYF	TGCGCCAGCACTGGAGCGGGAGGTAGGGAGACCCAGTACTTC
.	TRBV5-4	TRBJ2-7	once	CASSLGGSGEQYF	TGTGCCAGCAGCTTGGGGGGTAGCGGCGAGCAGTACTTC
.	TRBV7-2	TRBJ2-1	once	CASSSREQFF	TGTGCCAGCAGCTCCCGGGAGCAGTTCTTC
TRBD2	TRBV6-1	TRBJ2-3	.	CASSGGLAGGPRYF	TGTGCCAGCAGCGGGGGACTAGCGGGAGGGCCGAGGTATTTT
TRBD2	TRBV4-2	TRBJ2-1	once	CASSLFGMREDDYNEQFF	TGTGCCAGCAGCCTCTTCGGGATGCGGGAGGACGATTACAATGAGCAGTTCTTC
TRBD1	TRBV28	TRBJ1-5	.	CASSTVDRVSNQPQHF	TGTGCCAGCAGTACGGTCGACAGGGTGAGCAATCAGCCCCAGCATTTT
.	TRBV4-1	TRBJ2-3	.	CASSQDLTPDTQYF	TGCGCCAGCAGCCAAGATCTAACCCCAGATACGCAGTATTTT
TRBD2	TRBV9	TRBJ2-1	.	CASSVDSGVLYNEQFF	TGTGCCAGCAGCGTCGATAGCGGGGTCTTGTACAATGAGCAGTTCTTC
.	TRBV5-1	TRBJ2-5	.	CASSSQAVGPQETQYF	TGCGCCAGCAGCTCCCAAGCGGTAGGCCCCCAAGAGACCCAGTACTTC
TRBD1	TRBV4-1	TRBJ1-2	.	CASSQDYPKGTGDGYTF	TGCGCCAGCAGCCAAGATTACCCGAAGGGGACAGGGGATGGCTACACCTTC
.	TRBV19	TRBJ2-1	.	CASSIEARGWDEQFF	TGTGCCAGTAGTATAGAAGCTCGGGGGTGGGATGAGCAGTTCTTC
TRBD1	TRBV6-4	TRBJ1-5	.	CASSDLDRGHDQPQHF	TGTGCCAGCAGTGATCTCGACAGGGGGCACGATCAGCCCCAGCATTTT
.	TRBV7-8	TRBJ1-4	once	CASSLGQAPTNEKLFF	TGTGCCAGCAGCTTAGGACAGGCCCCAACTAATGAAAAACTGTTTTTT
.	TRBV27	TRBJ2-1	.	CASSLSEEKRFNEQFF	TGTGCCAGCAGTTTATCCGAGGAGAAACGTTTCAATGAGCAGTTCTTC
TRBD2	TRBV28	TRBJ2-7	few	CASSFIASGSREQYF	TGTGCCAGCAGTTTTATCGCTAGCGGGAGTCGCGAGCAGTACTTC
.	TRBV30	TRBJ2-7	once	CAWSVRMGRPYEQYF	TGTGCCTGGAGTGTACGGATGGGGAGGCCCTACGAGCAGTACTTC
.	TRBV28	TRBJ2-5	.	CASSLPREQTQYF	TGTGCCAGCAGCCTTCCCAGGGAACAGACCCAGTACTTC
TRBD2	TRBV27	TRBJ2-3	.	CASSPPRVAGRFTDTQYF	TGTGCCAGCAGTCCCCCACGGGTAGCGGGAAGGTTCACAGATACGCAGTATTTT
.	TRBV7-9	TRBJ1-4	.	CASSLAPGGSTNEKLFF	TGTGCCAGCAGCTTAGCTCCAGGAGGATCAACTAATGAAAAACTGTTTTTT
.	TRBV6-1	TRBJ1-1	.	CASSPPWAPGTEAFF	TGTGCCAGCAGCCCGCCGTGGGCCCCAGGGACTGAAGCTTTCTTT
TRBD2	TRBV4-1	TRBJ2-1	.	CASSQDCWPRTSGSDEQFF	TGCGCCAGCAGCCAAGACTGTTGGCCTCGGACTAGCGGGAGCGATGAGCAGTTCTTC
.	TRBV4-3	TRBJ2-4	.	CASRLKMAPSRDESKNIQYF	TGCGCCAGCAGACTCAAGATGGCCCCCTCACGGGATGAGTCCAAAAACATTCAGTACTTC
TRBD1	TRBV28	TRBJ2-7	.	CASSLASGQCSYEQYF	TGTGCCAGCAGTTTAGCCTCGGGACAGTGCTCCTACGAGCAGTACTTC
TRBD2	TRBV2	TRBJ2-3	.	CASMGTSGRAWTDTQYF	TGTGCCAGCATGGGGACTAGCGGGAGGGCCTGGACAGATACGCAGTATTTT
TRBD1	TRBV5-1	TRBJ1-1	.	CASRLQGDLEAFF	TGCGCCAGCAGGTTACAGGGGGACCTTGAAGCTTTCTTT
.	TRBV28	TRBJ1-2	.	CASSHWTADGYTF	TGTGCCAGCAGCCATTGGACAGCCGATGGCTACACCTTC
.	TRBV4-2	TRBJ2-1	.	CASSQSGGSYNEQFF	TGTGCCAGCAGCCAATCTGGCGGCTCCTACAATGAGCAGTTCTTC
.	TRBV9	TRBJ1-1	.	CASSPETGGITVTEAFF	TGTGCCAGCAGCCCCGAAACCGGGGGGATAACAGTCACTGAAGCTTTCTTT
.	TRBV5-4	TRBJ2-5	.	CASSLDWWRGRMETQYF	TGTGCCAGCAGCTTGGACTGGTGGAGGGGGCGAATGGAGACCCAGTACTTC
TRBD2	TRBV27	TRBJ2-7	.	CASSLKGRETGYEQYF	TGTGCCAGCAGTTTAAAAGGGCGGGAGACCGGCTACGAGCAGTACTTC
TRBD1	TRBV4-3	TRBJ2-2	once	CASTKGTGKTGELFF	TGCGCCAGCACAAAAGGGACAGGGAAGACCGGGGAGCTGTTTTTT
.	TRBV19	TRBJ1-5	few	CASSTTWQPQHF	TGTGCCAGTAGTACAACATGGCAGCCCCAGCATTTT
TRBD2	TRBV19	TRBJ2-7	.	CASSMNSGIEDEQYF	TGTGCCAGTAGTATGAATAGCGGGATTGAAGACGAGCAGTACTTC
.	TRBV11-1	TRBJ1-5	.	CASTHHRQPQHF	TGTGCCAGCACCCATCACAGGCAGCCCCAGCATTTT
TRBD2	TRBV30	TRBJ2-2	.	CAWEGPRRLAIAGELFF	TGTGCCTGGGAGGGGCCCCGGAGACTAGCGATTGCCGGGGAGCTGTTTTTT
.	TRBV5-6	TRBJ1-2	.	CASGPGPGYTF	TGTGCCAGCGGCCCTGGTCCCGGCTACACCTTC
TRBD1	TRBV28	TRBJ2-2	.	CASSPGQGYTGELFF	TGTGCCAGCAGTCCTGGACAGGGGTACACCGGGGAGCTGTTTTTT
TRBD1	TRBV18	TRBJ2-7	.	CASSPERQGPYEQYF	TGTGCCAGCTCACCAGAGAGACAGGGGCCCTACGAGCAGTACTTC
TRBD1	TRBV6-5	TRBJ1-2	once	CASSKQGAGYGYTF	TGTGCCAGCAGTAAACAGGGGGCTGGCTATGGCTACACCTTC
TRBD1	TRBV29-1	TRBJ2-7	.	CSVLTPGGEIYEQYF	TGCAGCGTCCTCACCCCAGGGGGCGAGATATACGAGCAGTACTTC
TRBD2	TRBV25-1	TRBJ2-1	.	CASSESPGGREAYNEQFF	TGTGCCAGCAGTGAATCCCCAGGAGGACGGGAGGCCTACAATGAGCAGTTCTTC